This TCR beta chain was sequenced in a study of CD4 T cells in relation to SARS-CoV-2 and coronaviruses. V lost 6 bases and J 8 bases, leaving 13 bases between the germline ends. Per germline, CDR1 MNHEY and CDR2 SVGAGI. The CDR3 is 13 residues long. This clone showed up just a few times. Assay used: immunoSEQ multiplex PCR; TCRdb lists only in-frame clones, some missing. The data show under 50,000 clones, 70% to 90% seen once. The clonotype originates from an adult with COVID-19. J is TRBJ1-4 and V is TRBV6-5, with D possibly TRBD1 on 5 matching bases. The material sequenced was memory CD4+ T cells from PBMCs. As DNA, the CDR3 is TGTGCCAGCAGGGCCCAGGGCTACGAAAAACTGTTTTTT. Translated, it gives CASRAQGYEKLFF.